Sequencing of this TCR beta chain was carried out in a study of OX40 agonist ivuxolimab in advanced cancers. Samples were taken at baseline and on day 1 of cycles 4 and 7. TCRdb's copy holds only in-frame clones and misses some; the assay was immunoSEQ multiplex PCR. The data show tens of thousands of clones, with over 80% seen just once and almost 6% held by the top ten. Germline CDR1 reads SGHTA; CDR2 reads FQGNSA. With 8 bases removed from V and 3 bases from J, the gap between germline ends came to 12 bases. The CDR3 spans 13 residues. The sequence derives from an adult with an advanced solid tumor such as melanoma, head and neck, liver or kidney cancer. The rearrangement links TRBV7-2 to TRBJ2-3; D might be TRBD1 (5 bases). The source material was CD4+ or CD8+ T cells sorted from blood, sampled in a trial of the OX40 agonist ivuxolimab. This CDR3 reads CASGLYRTDTQYF. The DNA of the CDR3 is TGTGCCAGCGGATTATACAGGACAGATACGCAGTATTTT.